A single sample gave rise to the 5 T cell receptor beta chains below, sequenced in a study of technical replicates of blood from a few donors. Profiling relied on immunoSEQ multiplex PCR, and the TCRdb table lists in-frame clones only, not all of them. The sample includes about 89,000 clones, around 96% of them seen just once. Source material: T cells isolated from PBMCs. Receptors originate from a human donor in good health.

The CDR3 loop is CASKYGGGYGYTF. The DNA for the CDR3 is TGTGCCAGCAAATATGGGGGGGGCTATGGCTACACCTTC. This rearrangement joins TRBV28 to TRBJ1-2, with a tentative D call TRBD1 (5 bases). The V end was cut by 7 bases, the J end by 4 bases, with 13 bases between. The CDR3 contains 13 residues. CDR1 MDHEN and CDR2 SYDVKM come from the germline V gene.

In its sample, this clone was seen once. The V call is TRBV30, the J call TRBJ1-2; D possibly corresponds to TRBD1 (6 bases). V lost 2 bases to trimming and J lost 0 bases, with 13 bases between them. The germline V gene has CDR1 GTSNPN and CDR2 SVGIG (reference sequence). The CDR3 runs 15 residues. The CDR3 bases are TGTGCCTGGAGTCTCGCAGGGGCCACTAACTATGGCTACACCTTC. Translated, it gives CAWSLAGATNYGYTF.

This chain uses TRBV4-1 with TRBJ1-1; D is possibly TRBD1 (6 bases). V was trimmed by 3 bases and J by 1 base, leaving 15 bases between them. The germline V gene encodes CDR1 MGHRA and CDR2 YSYEKL. CDR3 length: 16 residues. The CDR3 DNA reads TGCGCCAGCAGCCACTCTATACAGGGTGCGAACACTGAAGCTTTCTTT. Its translation is CASSHSIQGANTEAFF.

V and J are TRBV6-5 and TRBJ1-3; D might be TRBD1 (5 bases). The CDR3 extends over 15 amino acids. Deletions cut 5 bases from V and 0 bases from J, with 11 bases between. The germline gives CDR1 MNHEY, CDR2 SVGAGI. CDR3 loop: CASSRRGDSGNTIYF. The CDR3 DNA sequence: TGTGCCAGCAGTCGACGGGGGGACTCTGGAAACACCATATATTTT.

The count of this clone is one. The chain uses TRBV6-1 and TRBJ2-7; 7 nucleotides align to TRBD1. Germline V gene lookup returns CDR1 MNHNS and CDR2 SASEGT. The CDR3 runs to 15 residues. V gave up 0 bases and J gave up 2 bases; unmatched junction bases: 4. CDR3 coding DNA: TGTGCCAGCAGTGAAGCCCCGGGACAGACCTACGAGCAGTACTTC. Translation gives CASSEAPGQTYEQYF.